Below, 8 T cell receptor beta chains from the same sample are listed, as sequenced in a study of OX40 agonist ivuxolimab in advanced cancers. TCRdb's copy holds only in-frame clones and misses some; the assay was immunoSEQ multiplex PCR. The sample holds about 82,000 clones, 86% seen once. Sequencing was performed on CD4+ or CD8+ T cells sorted from blood, taken in a trial of the OX40 agonist ivuxolimab. The receptor set was obtained from an adult with an advanced solid tumor such as melanoma, head and neck, liver or kidney cancer.

This chain uses TRBV2 with TRBJ1-1; no clear D gene. The V end was cut by 6 bases, the J end by 7 bases, with 9 bases between. The CDR3 spans 11 residues. Germline-derived CDR1 and CDR2 are SNHLY and FYNNEI. The CDR3 coding sequence is TGTGCCAGCAGCGAATACAATGAAGCTTTCTTT. It translates to CASSEYNEAFF.

This CDR3 reads CASERRDRGNSPLHF. DNA of the CDR3: TGTGCCTCCGAACGGAGGGACAGGGGGAATTCACCCCTCCACTTT. The chain couples TRBV30 to TRBJ1-6, with TRBD1 matching over 11 bases. J gave up 7 bases and V 7 bases, and 9 bases lay outside the gene matches. This CDR3 comprises 15 residues. Germline CDR1 and CDR2: GTSNPN and SVGIG (reference sequence). The whole variable domain, filled in from reference TRBV30 and TRBJ1-6, reads SQTIHQWPATLVQPVGSPLSLECTVEGTSNPNLYWYRQAAGRGLQLLFYSVGIGQISSEVPQNLSASRPQDRQFILSSKKLLLSDSGFYLCASERRDRGNSPLHFGNGTRLTVT.

The chain recombines TRBV19 with TRBJ2-3; D perhaps matches TRBD2 (5 bases). Germline CDR1 LNHDA, CDR2 SQIVND (reference sequence). The germline V and J ends were trimmed by 4 bases and 2 bases, with 16 bases remaining between them. There are 16 residues in the CDR3. CDR3 protein: CASSTVGRVDTDTQYF. CDR3 in DNA: TGTGCCAGTAGTACCGTTGGGCGGGTCGACACAGATACGCAGTATTTT.

The V and J genes are TRBV7-3 and TRBJ1-3, with D maybe TRBD1 (5 bases). V dropped 2 bases and J dropped 2 bases, with 10 bases sitting between them. This CDR3 region has 15 residues. The V gene's germline CDR1 is SGHTA and CDR2 FQGTGA. The CDR3 DNA follows: TGTGCCAGCAGCTTATCCACGGACACTGGAAACACCATATATTTT. Translated, it gives CASSLSTDTGNTIYF.

The rearrangement joins TRBV7-9 to TRBJ2-1; D is ambiguous. Trimming pared 4 bases from V and 7 bases from J, leaving 14 bases between. The germline gives CDR1 SEHNR, CDR2 FQNEAQ (reference sequence). The CDR3 sequence is 14 residues long. In DNA, the CDR3 is TGTGCCAGCAGCTCAGGCTCACTGGGGAATGAGCAGTTCTTC. Translating gives CASSSGSLGNEQFF.

J is TRBJ1-4 and V is TRBV18; D gene unclear. CDR3 length equals 13 residues. CDR1 is KGHSH, CDR2 LQKENI, per germline. The germline V and J ends were trimmed by 6 bases and 0 bases, with 5 bases remaining between them. The CDR3, as DNA: TGTGCCAGCTCTCGTTCAACTAATGAAAAACTGTTTTTT. Amino acids: CASSRSTNEKLFF.

As concerns this clone: Mismatch with germline at one junction end may stem from a read error. The same CDR3 can be traced to other DNA sequences in this sample. CDR3 amino acids: CASSFLIAGYEQYF. CDR3 in DNA: TGCGCCAGCAGCTTCCTAATAGCGGGGTACGAGCAGTACTTC. The chain combines TRBV7-2 with TRBJ2-7, with 8 bases lining up with TRBD2. Germline loops: CDR1 SGHTA, CDR2 FQGNSA. The CDR3 runs to 14 residues.

The CDR3: CASSQPGTGYGETQYF. Here the CDR3 DNA reads TGTGCCAGCAGCCAACCCGGGACAGGTTACGGAGAGACCCAGTACTTC. J is TRBJ2-5 and V is TRBV4-2, with 8 nucleotides matching TRBD1. Germline loops: CDR1 LGHNA, CDR2 YNFKEQ. V shed 2 bases and J 4 bases; nucleotides not matched to a gene: 9. This CDR3 is built from 16 residues.